The 10 T cell receptor beta chains below were found in one sample sequenced in a study of T cell changes during pregnancy in multiple sclerosis. Clones were sequenced by immunoSEQ multiplex PCR, and TCRdb holds only the in-frame ones, with some missing. The sample has under 60,000 clones; roughly 94% are singletons. Specimen: CD4+ T cells from peripheral blood mononuclear cells, collected in the third trimester of pregnancy. These receptors were taken from a female donor with multiple sclerosis, enrolled in a pregnancy study.

The chain is built from TRBV18 and TRBJ2-1; no clear D gene. Trimming pared 3 bases from V and 0 bases from J, leaving 12 bases between. Germline CDR1 is KGHSH and CDR2 is LQKENI. The CDR3 contains 16 residues. The CDR3 sequence: CASSPKQLLSYNEQFF. As DNA, the CDR3 is TGTGCCAGCTCACCTAAACAGCTACTCTCCTACAATGAGCAGTTCTTC.

Here the CDR3 DNA reads TGTGCCAGCAGCTTAGCGCGGAACACTGAAGCTTTCTTT. Protein sequence: CASSLARNTEAFF. The rearrangement uses TRBV7-2 and TRBJ1-1; D is uncertain. Germline-derived CDR1 and CDR2 are SGHTA and FQGNSA. V lost 0 bases and J 1 base, leaving 3 bases between the germline ends. This CDR3 comprises 13 residues.

The genes are TRBV9 and TRBJ2-7; 11 bases agree with TRBD2. The V gene end was trimmed by 4 bases and the J gene end by 7 bases; junction bases not matched to a gene: 7. The germline CDR1 and CDR2 sequences are SGDLS and YYNGEE. The CDR3 is 14 residues long. The CDR3 spells CASSLGLAEGEQYF. The CDR3 nucleotides read TGTGCCAGCAGCTTGGGACTAGCGGAAGGAGAGCAGTACTTC.

This chain connects TRBV19 to TRBJ2-3; 9 bases map to TRBD1. The CDR3 covers 15 residues. J lost 3 bases, V lost 4 bases, and 5 bases had no gene match. Germline lookup yields CDR1 LNHDA and CDR2 SQIVND (reference sequence). In DNA, the CDR3 is TGTGCCAGTAGTACCTTGACAGGGGGGACAGATACGCAGTATTTT. Its protein product is CASSTLTGGTDTQYF.

The rearrangement links TRBV28 to TRBJ1-1; maybe TRBD1 (5 bases). This CDR3 is built from 16 residues. Trimming removed 7 bases at V and 3 bases at J, with 21 bases between. The V gene's germline CDR1 is MDHEN and CDR2 SYDVKM. CDR3 loop: CASMGPMGGIYTEAFF. CDR3 nucleotide sequence: TGTGCCAGCATGGGACCCATGGGGGGGATCTACACTGAAGCTTTCTTT.

CDR3: CASSLGLAGGLVEQFF. For the CDR3, the DNA is TGTGCCAGCAGCTTAGGACTTGCGGGGGGGCTGGTTGAGCAGTTCTTC. The rearrangement links TRBV11-2 to TRBJ2-1; 9 bases match TRBD2. V shed 1 base and J 9 bases; nucleotides not matched to a gene: 10. The CDR3 spans 16 residues. Germline V lookup: CDR1 SGHAT, CDR2 FQNNGV.

This clone showed up just once. The V and J genes are TRBV11-3 and TRBJ1-4; perhaps TRBD1 as D (5 bases). Germline CDR1 and CDR2: SGHNT and YENEEA. Trimming stripped 5 bases from V and 7 bases from J, with 14 bases between. This CDR3 spans 14 amino acids. CDR3 DNA sequence: TGTGCCAGCAGCCCCACGGGGGTTAGTGAAAAACTGTTTTTT. Its protein is CASSPTGVSEKLFF.

This clone was seen only a few times. This rearrangement joins TRBV7-6 to TRBJ2-7, with 7 nucleotides matching TRBD1. The V gene end was trimmed by 1 base and the J gene end by 2 bases; junction bases not matched to a gene: 2. Germline V CDR1 and CDR2: SGHVS, FNYEAQ. This CDR3 spans 14 amino acids. CDR3 loop: CASSLEGAPYEQYF. For the CDR3, the DNA is TGTGCCAGCAGCTTAGAGGGGGCTCCCTACGAGCAGTACTTC.

The chain couples TRBV6-6 to TRBJ2-3; a possible D gene is TRBD1 (6 bases). Deletions cut 5 bases from V and 3 bases from J, with 6 bases between. The CDR3 is 12 residues long. CDR1 MNHNY and CDR2 SVGAGI come from the germline V gene (reference sequence). The CDR3 spells CASSTGTDTQYF. CDR3 nucleotides: TGTGCCAGCAGTACAGGGACAGATACGCAGTATTTT.

The rearrangement uses TRBV19 and TRBJ1-1, with 8 bases aligning to TRBD1. CDR3 length: 14 amino acids. V trimming: 2 bases; J trimming: 5 bases; junction bases outside the gene matches: 4. In germline, CDR1 is LNHDA, CDR2 SQIVND (reference sequence). This CDR3 reads CASSITGGRTEAFF. The CDR3 region has the DNA TGTGCCAGTAGTATAACAGGGGGAAGGACTGAAGCTTTCTTT.